This T cell receptor (beta chain) is from a study of cytomegalovirus exposure and HLA in healthy donors. Notes on this clone: The antigen remains unidentified. The junction differs from germline at one of its ends, possibly a read error.

Study-level results: Exclusion as indistinguishable affected some V segments, including TRBV6-2 and TRBV6-3.

The PCR ran on 60 Vbeta and 13 Jbeta primers. Using immunoSEQ multiplex PCR, the repertoire was profiled, and TCRdb retains in-frame clones only, with some absent. Among nearly 200,000 clones listed, approximately 87% were seen once. The germline gives CDR1 SSHAT, CDR2 FNYEAQ (reference sequence). This CDR3 comprises 15 residues. This sequence joins TRBV7-7 and TRBJ2-5, with 9 bases identical to TRBD2. This receptor was obtained from a man younger than 40 in good health and CMV-seronegative. Sequencing was performed on PBMCs. The CDR3 region has the DNA TGTGCTAGCAGCTCCCGCATAGCGGGAGCAGAGACCCAGTACTTC. Protein sequence: CASSSRIAGAETQYF.